The 12 T cell receptor beta chains below all came from one sample that was sequenced in a study of cytomegalovirus exposure and HLA in healthy donors (dated by TCRdb to about 2017). Preparation of the library involved the immunoSEQ multiplex PCR assay. For the multiplex PCR, a mixture combining 60 forward primers for TCR Vbeta segments and 13 reverse primers for TCR Jbeta segments was used. TCRdb took over this immuneACCESS table, retaining in-frame rearrangements with V and J assigned. Such tables are incomplete; in checked studies, under half of the missing clones stem from an unresolved V gene, and the remainder is unexplained. A total of about 200,000 clones appear in this sample, about four fifths of them only once. The ten top clones hold over 1.5% of the sample. The specimen was PBMCs. These receptors were obtained from a girl under 18 in good health and CMV-seropositive.

There are a few counts of this clone. The chain links TRBV12-5 to TRBJ2-5; TRBD1 agrees at 8 bases. This CDR3 spans 14 amino acids. V shed 1 base, J shed 5 bases, and the junction held 3 bases outside the gene matches. Per germline, CDR1 LGHNT and CDR2 FRNRAP. The CDR3 sequence is CASGLGTGSETQYF. The CDR3 DNA reads as TGTGCTAGTGGTTTGGGGACAGGGTCGGAGACCCAGTACTTC.

Only one count was recorded for this clone. The CDR3 here is CASSQGLSQPQHF. DNA for the CDR3: TGTGCCAGCAGTCAGGGTTTGAGTCAGCCCCAGCATTTT. The gene calls are TRBV6-5 and TRBJ1-5; D perhaps matches TRBD1 (5 bases). The CDR3 has 13 residues. Germline V gene data show CDR1 as MNHEY and CDR2 as SVGAGI. The V and J ends lost 5 bases and 6 bases respectively, with 11 bases between them.

The rearrangement uses TRBV2 and TRBJ2-5; TRBD2 aligns across 9 bases. V gave up 2 bases and J gave up 0 bases; unmatched junction bases: 4. Germline values: CDR1 SNHLY, CDR2 FYNNEI. This CDR3 contains 16 residues. DNA for the CDR3: TGTGCCAGCAGTGAAAGGCTAGCGGGGCACCAAGAGACCCAGTACTTC. It yields the protein CASSERLAGHQETQYF.

This clone was counted between two and nine times. The gene calls are TRBV19 and TRBJ1-2; D not certain. The CDR3 spans 16 residues. Germline CDR1 is LNHDA and CDR2 is SQIVND (reference sequence). V lost 3 bases and J 1 base, leaving 15 bases between the germline ends. The CDR3 DNA reads as TGTGCCAGTAGTATTAAAGGTGGAGGGATTAACTATGGCTACACCTTC. This codes for CASSIKGGGINYGYTF.

The chain employs TRBV4-1 and TRBJ1-2; TRBD1 aligns across 9 bases. Trimming cost V 3 bases and J 2 bases; bases outside gene matches: 4. This CDR3 region has 15 residues. Germline lookup yields CDR1 MGHRA and CDR2 YSYEKL. DNA for the CDR3: TGCGCCAGCAGCCACTCCGACAGGGGGAACTATGGCTACACCTTC. This codes for CASSHSDRGNYGYTF.

In its sample, this clone was seen a few times. The chain combines TRBV7-2 with TRBJ1-5; no reliable D call. V was clipped by 3 bases and J by 4 bases, with 10 bases between them. The CDR3 totals 14 residues. From germline, CDR1 is SGHTA and CDR2 FQGNSA. The CDR3 spells CASSFTHRNQPQHF. The CDR3 coding sequence is TGTGCCAGCAGCTTCACCCACAGAAATCAGCCCCAGCATTTT.

V and J are TRBV5-5 and TRBJ2-1; 11 nucleotides align to TRBD2. Trimming took 1 base from V and 4 from J; bases not matched to a gene: 10. Germline V CDR1 and CDR2: SGHKS, YYEKEE (reference sequence). This CDR3 has 18 residues. CDR3 DNA sequence: TGTGCCAGCAGCTTGTCCCTTAGCGGGGGGGGTGGGTACAATGAGCAGTTCTTC. Encoded protein: CASSLSLSGGGGYNEQFF.

The sample holds a few counts of this clone. The rearrangement links TRBV5-1 to TRBJ2-7; D not resolved. Trimming stripped 2 bases from V and 0 bases from J, with 6 bases between. This CDR3 region has 13 residues. The germline V gene encodes CDR1 SGHRS and CDR2 YFSETQ. The DNA for the CDR3 is TGCGCCAGCAGCTTACATAACTCCTACGAGCAGTACTTC. This gives the protein CASSLHNSYEQYF.

The rearrangement joins TRBV7-2 to TRBJ1-1; D unclear. Deletions cut 4 bases from V and 8 bases from J, with 8 bases between. CDR1 and CDR2 from the germline V gene are SGHTA and FQGNSA. The CDR3 contains 11 residues. In DNA, the CDR3 is TGTGCCAGCAGCTCAGCCGGGGAAGCTTTCTTT. This gives the protein CASSSAGEAFF.

V is TRBV9 and J is TRBJ2-3; TRBD2 agrees at 8 bases. V was clipped by 0 bases and J by 4 bases; unmatched bases: 10. CDR3 length equals 17 residues. Germline lookup yields CDR1 SGDLS and CDR2 YYNGEE. The CDR3 DNA follows: TGTGCCAGCAGCGTAGACATCGCGGGGGGTGGATCAGATACGCAGTATTTT. Amino acid sequence: CASSVDIAGGGSDTQYF.

This clone was counted between two and nine times. The chain joins TRBV9 to TRBJ2-1; TRBD2 agrees at 7 bases. The trim removed 0 bases at V and 2 bases at J, leaving 2 bases unmatched. The CDR3 contains 15 residues. Germline V gene lookup returns CDR1 SGDLS and CDR2 YYNGEE. CDR3 sequence reads: CASSVAGTTYNEQFF. DNA of the CDR3: TGTGCCAGCAGCGTAGCCGGGACTACCTACAATGAGCAGTTCTTC. Together with reference TRBV9 and TRBJ2-1, the CDR3 gives the full variable domain: DSGVTQTPKHLITATGQRVTLRCSPRSGDLSVYWYQQSLDQGLQFLIQYYNGEERAKGNILERFSAQQFPDLHSELNLSSLELGDSALYFCASSVAGTTYNEQFFGPGTRLTVL.

The V call is TRBV11-3, the J call TRBJ2-3, with 7 bases identical to TRBD2. This CDR3 is built from 18 residues. V lost 5 bases to trimming and J lost 6 bases; unmatched junction nucleotides: 20. The V gene's germline CDR1 is SGHNT and CDR2 YENEEA. CDR3 region: CASSPSPSPGGGWDTQYF. The CDR3 region has the DNA TGTGCCAGCAGCCCGTCCCCCTCGCCGGGCGGGGGATGGGATACGCAGTATTTT.